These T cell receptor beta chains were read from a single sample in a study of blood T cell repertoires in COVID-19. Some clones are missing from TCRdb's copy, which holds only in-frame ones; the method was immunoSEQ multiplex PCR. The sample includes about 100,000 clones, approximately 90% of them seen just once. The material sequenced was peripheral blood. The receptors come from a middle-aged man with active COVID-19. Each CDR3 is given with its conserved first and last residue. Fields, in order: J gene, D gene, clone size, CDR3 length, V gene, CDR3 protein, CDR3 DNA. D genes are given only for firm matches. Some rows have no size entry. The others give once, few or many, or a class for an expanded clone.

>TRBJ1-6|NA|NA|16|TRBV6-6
CASSYSANVYPSPLHF
TGTGCCAGCAGTTACTCGGCAAACGTGTATCCTTCACCCCTCCACTTT
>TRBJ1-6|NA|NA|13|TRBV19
CASSSGANSPLHF
TGTGCCAGTAGCTCAGGGGCTAATTCACCCCTCCACTTT
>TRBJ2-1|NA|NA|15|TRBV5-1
CASSPLFGGNNEQFF
TGCGCCAGCAGCCCTTTGTTCGGGGGTAACAATGAGCAGTTCTTC
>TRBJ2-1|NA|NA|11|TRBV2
CASSGTSEQFF
TGTGCCAGCAGTGGGACTTCAGAGCAGTTCTTC
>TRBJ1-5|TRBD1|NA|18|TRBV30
CAWSFGQGAFGRNQPQHF
TGTGCCTGGTCATTTGGACAGGGGGCTTTCGGCCGCAATCAGCCCCAGCATTTT
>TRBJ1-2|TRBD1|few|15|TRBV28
CASRIEGQAIYGYTF
TGTGCCAGCAGGATAGAAGGACAGGCTATCTATGGCTACACCTTC
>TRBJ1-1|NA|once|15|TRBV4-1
CASSQGSWGDTEAFF
TGCGCCAGCAGCCAGGGGTCGTGGGGGGACACTGAAGCTTTCTTT
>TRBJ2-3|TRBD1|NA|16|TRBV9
CASSVLTGVRTDTQYF
TGTGCCAGCAGCGTTCTGACAGGGGTCAGGACAGATACGCAGTATTTT
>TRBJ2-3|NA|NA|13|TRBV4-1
CASSQQSWDTQYF
TGCGCCAGCAGCCAACAGTCGTGGGATACGCAGTATTTT
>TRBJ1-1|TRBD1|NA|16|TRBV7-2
CASSLRAGQANTEAFF
TGTGCCAGCAGCTTAAGGGCGGGACAGGCGAACACTGAAGCTTTCTTT
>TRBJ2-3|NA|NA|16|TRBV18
CASSSTPGSSTDTQYF
TGTGCCAGCTCATCAACGCCCGGTTCTAGCACAGATACGCAGTATTTT
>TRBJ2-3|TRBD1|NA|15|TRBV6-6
CASSTGTGGRDTQYF
TGTGCCAGCAGCACCGGGACAGGGGGCAGAGATACGCAGTATTTT
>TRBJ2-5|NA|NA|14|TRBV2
CASRETGSVKTQYF
TGTGCCAGCAGGGAAACCGGGAGCGTGAAGACCCAGTACTTC
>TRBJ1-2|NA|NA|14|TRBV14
CASSQRRLNYGYTF
TGTGCCAGCAGCCAACGCAGACTTAACTATGGCTACACCTTC
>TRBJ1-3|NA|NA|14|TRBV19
CASSSGGSGNTIYF
TGTGCCAGTAGTAGCGGGGGAAGTGGAAACACCATATATTTT
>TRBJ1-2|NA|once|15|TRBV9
CASSVVQGANYGYTF
TGTGCCAGCAGCGTAGTCCAGGGCGCTAACTATGGCTACACCTTC
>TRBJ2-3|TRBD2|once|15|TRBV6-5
CASSLAGAYTDTQYF
TGTGCCAGCAGTTTAGCGGGGGCATACACAGATACGCAGTATTTT
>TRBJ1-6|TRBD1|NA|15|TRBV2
CASGQGARSNSPLHF
TGTGCCAGCGGTCAGGGGGCCCGAAGTAATTCACCCCTCCACTTT
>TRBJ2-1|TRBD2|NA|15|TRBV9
CASSVGSGHYNEQFF
TGTGCCAGCAGCGTAGGTAGCGGGCACTACAATGAGCAGTTCTTC
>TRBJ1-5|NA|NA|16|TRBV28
CASSFTVDSGNQPQHF
TGTGCCAGCAGTTTCACTGTGGATTCGGGGAATCAGCCCCAGCATTTT
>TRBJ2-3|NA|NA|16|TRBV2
CASSELGGSFTDTQYF
TGTGCCAGCAGTGAACTGGGGGGATCCTTCACAGATACGCAGTATTTT
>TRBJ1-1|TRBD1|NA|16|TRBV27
CASSSPPGGGSTEAFF
TGTGCCAGCAGTTCGCCACCAGGGGGCGGTTCCACTGAAGCTTTCTTT
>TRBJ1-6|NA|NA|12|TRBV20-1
CSASFQGSPLHF
TGCAGTGCTAGTTTCCAGGGCTCACCCCTCCACTTT
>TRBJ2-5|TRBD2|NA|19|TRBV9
CASSMTSGLAGGDQETQYF
TGTGCCAGCAGCATGACATCGGGACTAGCGGGAGGTGACCAAGAGACCCAGTACTTC
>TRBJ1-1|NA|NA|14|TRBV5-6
CASSSGQPRPEAFF
TGTGCCAGCAGCTCAGGACAGCCCCGGCCTGAAGCTTTCTTT
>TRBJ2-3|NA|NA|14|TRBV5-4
CASSRRGGTDTQYF
TGTGCCAGCAGTCGCCGGGGTGGCACAGATACGCAGTATTTT
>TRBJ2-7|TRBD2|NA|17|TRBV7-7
CASSEGVPGGGPYEQYF
TGTGCCAGCAGCGAAGGAGTTCCTGGGGGGGGACCCTACGAGCAGTACTTC
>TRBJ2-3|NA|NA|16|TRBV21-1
CASPGQPRVSTDTQYF
TGTGCCAGCCCGGGACAGCCTAGAGTTAGCACAGATACGCAGTATTTT
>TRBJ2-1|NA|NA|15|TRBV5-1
CASSWEGQVRYEQFF
TGCGCCAGCAGCTGGGAGGGACAGGTACGATATGAGCAGTTCTTC
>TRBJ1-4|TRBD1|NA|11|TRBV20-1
CSASTGDKLFF
TGCAGTGCTTCCACAGGGGACAAACTGTTTTTT
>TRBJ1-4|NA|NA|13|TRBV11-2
CASSLGLGEELFF
TGTGCCAGCAGCTTAGGATTAGGCGAGGAACTGTTTTTT
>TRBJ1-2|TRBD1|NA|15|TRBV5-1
CASSSSGTGGAGYTF
TGCGCCAGCAGCTCCTCCGGGACAGGGGGCGCCGGCTACACCTTC
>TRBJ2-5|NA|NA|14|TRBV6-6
CASRRTGGQETQYF
TGTGCCAGCAGAAGAACCGGGGGTCAAGAGACCCAGTACTTC
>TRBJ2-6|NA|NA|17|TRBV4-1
CASSQSPTQGGANVLTF
TGCGCCAGCAGCCAATCACCAACCCAGGGTGGGGCCAACGTCCTGACTTTC
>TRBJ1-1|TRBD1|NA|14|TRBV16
CASSQQGQRNEAFF
TGTGCCAGCAGCCAACAGGGACAGCGAAATGAAGCTTTCTTT
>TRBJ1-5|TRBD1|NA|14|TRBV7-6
CASSKTGGSQPQHF
TGTGCCAGCAGCAAGACAGGGGGTAGTCAGCCCCAGCATTTT
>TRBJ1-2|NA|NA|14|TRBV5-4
CASSLAGIVYGYTF
TGTGCCAGCAGCTTGGCGGGGATAGTCTATGGCTACACCTTC
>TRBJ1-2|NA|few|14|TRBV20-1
CSASLGGRYYGYTF
TGCAGTGCTAGTCTTGGGGGGAGGTACTATGGCTACACCTTC
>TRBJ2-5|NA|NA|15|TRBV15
CATSGYRAPQETQYF
TGTGCCACCAGCGGGTACAGAGCACCCCAAGAGACCCAGTACTTC
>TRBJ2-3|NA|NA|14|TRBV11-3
CASSLGRSTDTQYF
TGTGCCAGCAGCTTAGGTCGGTCTACAGATACGCAGTATTTT
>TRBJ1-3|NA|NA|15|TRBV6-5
CASSYDRFSGNTIYF
TGTGCCAGCAGTTATGACAGGTTCTCTGGAAACACCATATATTTT
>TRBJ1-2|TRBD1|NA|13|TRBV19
CASQTGDGYGYTF
TGTGCCAGCCAGACAGGGGATGGATATGGCTACACCTTC
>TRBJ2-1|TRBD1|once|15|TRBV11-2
CASSRNRGSYNEQFF
TGTGCCAGCAGCAGGAACAGGGGGTCCTACAATGAGCAGTTCTTC
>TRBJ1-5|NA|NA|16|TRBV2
CASSEGDNRKYQPQHF
TGTGCCAGCAGCGAGGGGGACAATCGAAAGTATCAGCCCCAGCATTTT
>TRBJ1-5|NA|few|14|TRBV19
CASSIGQGSSPQHF
TGTGCCAGTAGTATCGGCCAGGGTAGTTCGCCCCAGCATTTT
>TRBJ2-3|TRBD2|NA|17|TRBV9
CASSKTSGWDSTDTQYF
TGTGCCAGCAGCAAAACTAGCGGATGGGATAGCACAGATACGCAGTATTTT
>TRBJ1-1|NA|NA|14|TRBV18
CASSPPLRNTEAFF
TGTGCCAGCTCACCACCCCTCAGAAACACTGAAGCTTTCTTT
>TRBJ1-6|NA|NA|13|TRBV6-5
CASKGRGNSPLHF
TGTGCCAGTAAGGGCAGGGGCAATTCACCCCTCCACTTT
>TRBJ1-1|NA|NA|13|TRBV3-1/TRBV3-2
CASSGRSGREAFF
TGTGCCAGCAGCGGAAGGTCAGGTCGGGAAGCTTTCTTT
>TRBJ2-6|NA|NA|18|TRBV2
CASRDATGTGSGANVLTF
TGTGCCAGCAGGGACGCTACAGGGACCGGCTCTGGGGCCAACGTCCTGACTTTC